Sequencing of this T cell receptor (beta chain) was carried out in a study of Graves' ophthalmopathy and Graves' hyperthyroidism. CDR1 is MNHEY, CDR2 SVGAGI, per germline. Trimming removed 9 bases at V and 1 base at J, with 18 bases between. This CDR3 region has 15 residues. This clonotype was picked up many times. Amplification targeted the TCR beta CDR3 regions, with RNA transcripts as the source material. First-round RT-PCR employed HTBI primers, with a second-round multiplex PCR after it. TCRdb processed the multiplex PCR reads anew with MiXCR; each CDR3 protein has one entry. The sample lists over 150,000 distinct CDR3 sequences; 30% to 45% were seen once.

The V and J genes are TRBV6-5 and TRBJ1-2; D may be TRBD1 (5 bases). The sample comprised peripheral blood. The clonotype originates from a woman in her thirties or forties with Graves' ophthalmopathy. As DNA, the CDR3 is TGTGCCAGTATGGGGGGACGGACAAATAACTATGGCTACACCTTC. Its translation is CASMGGRTNNYGYTF.